This is a list of T cell receptor beta chains from one sample in a study of blood T cell repertoires in COVID-19. The table came from immunoSEQ multiplex PCR; TCRdb's copy has only in-frame clones and leaves some out. Here the sample spans tens of thousands of clones, around four fifths being singletons. Specimen: peripheral blood. Receptors originate from a human donor in a cohort sampled during active COVID-19. The CDR3 runs from the conserved cysteine through the conserved F or W. A D gene is named only where the DNA matches it firmly. Where a row states a size, it is once, few, many or the class of an expanded clone; other rows omit it.

D: TRBD1
size: .
J: TRBJ1-1
V: TRBV27
CDR3: CASMTGPSPEAFF
DNA: TGTGCCAGCATGACAGGGCCCTCTCCTGAAGCTTTCTTT

D: .
size: .
J: TRBJ1-2
V: TRBV10-3
CDR3: CAISEDSNYGYTF
DNA: TGTGCCATCAGTGAGGACTCAAACTATGGCTACACCTTC

D: TRBD1
size: few
J: TRBJ1-2
V: TRBV20-1
CDR3: CSAPQGVGYTF
DNA: TGCAGTGCTCCGCAGGGGGTCGGCTACACCTTC

D: TRBD1
size: .
J: TRBJ1-1
V: TRBV5-4
CDR3: CASSSPTGQTLTEAFF
DNA: TGTGCCAGCAGCTCCCCGACAGGGCAAACACTCACTGAAGCTTTCTTT

D: TRBD2
size: .
J: TRBJ2-3
V: TRBV6-5
CDR3: CASSYRGGTDTQYF
DNA: TGTGCCAGCAGTTACCGGGGGGGCACAGATACGCAGTATTTT

D: .
size: .
J: TRBJ1-5
V: TRBV7-6
CDR3: CASSPQGNGNQPQHF
DNA: TGTGCCAGCAGTCCCCAGGGTAACGGCAATCAGCCCCAGCATTTT

D: TRBD1
size: .
J: TRBJ2-7
V: TRBV5-1
CDR3: CASSSGQPQTEQYF
DNA: TGCGCCAGCAGCTCGGGACAGCCCCAGACCGAGCAGTACTTC

D: TRBD2
size: .
J: TRBJ2-1
V: TRBV15
CDR3: CATSRDSSGGDNEQFF
DNA: TGTGCCACCAGCAGAGATTCTAGCGGGGGTGACAATGAGCAGTTCTTC

D: .
size: .
J: TRBJ1-1
V: TRBV27
CDR3: CASSLDRSRTEAFF
DNA: TGTGCCAGCAGTCTCGACAGGTCTCGCACTGAAGCTTTCTTT

D: .
size: .
J: TRBJ2-7
V: TRBV3-1/TRBV3-2
CDR3: CASSHPRGKKGEQYF
DNA: TGTGCCAGCAGCCACCCACGGGGGAAGAAAGGCGAGCAGTACTTC

D: TRBD1
size: .
J: TRBJ2-7
V: TRBV7-9
CDR3: CASSLALGTGGSYEQYF
DNA: TGTGCCAGCAGCTTAGCCTTGGGGACAGGGGGGTCCTACGAGCAGTACTTC

D: .
size: .
J: TRBJ1-1
V: TRBV27
CDR3: CASSLVGGNTEAFF
DNA: TGTGCCAGCAGTTTAGTAGGGGGGAACACTGAAGCTTTCTTT

D: TRBD1
size: .
J: TRBJ2-7
V: TRBV7-2
CDR3: CASSKDRSYEQYF
DNA: TGTGCCAGCAGCAAGGACAGGTCCTACGAGCAGTACTTC

D: .
size: .
J: TRBJ1-3
V: TRBV9
CDR3: CASSVGGASSGNTIYF
DNA: TGTGCCAGCAGCGTAGGGGGCGCCTCCTCTGGAAACACCATATATTTT

D: .
size: .
J: TRBJ1-2
V: TRBV7-2
CDR3: CASSYGQGLYGYTF
DNA: TGTGCCAGCAGCTACGGGCAGGGGCTGTATGGCTACACCTTC

D: .
size: .
J: TRBJ1-6
V: TRBV3-1/TRBV3-2
CDR3: CASSQVGQGWPINSPLHF
DNA: TGTGCCAGCAGCCAAGTTGGGCAGGGCTGGCCCATCAATTCACCCCTCCACTTT

D: .
size: .
J: TRBJ1-1
V: TRBV10-3
CDR3: CAISESTNTEAFF
DNA: TGTGCCATCAGTGAGTCGACTAACACTGAAGCTTTCTTT

D: TRBD1
size: few
J: TRBJ2-7
V: TRBV19
CDR3: CASSRTGSTYEQYF
DNA: TGTGCCAGTAGTAGGACAGGGTCTACCTACGAGCAGTACTTC

D: TRBD1
size: .
J: TRBJ2-2
V: TRBV7-9
CDR3: CASSEGAAGGAGELFF
DNA: TGTGCCAGCAGCGAGGGAGCTGCAGGGGGAGCCGGGGAGCTGTTTTTT

D: TRBD1
size: .
J: TRBJ1-4
V: TRBV7-9
CDR3: CASSPRTGEEKLFF
DNA: TGTGCCAGCAGCCCCCGGACAGGGGAAGAAAAACTGTTTTTT

D: .
size: .
J: TRBJ2-7
V: TRBV7-2
CDR3: CASSTQVSSYEQYF
DNA: TGTGCCAGCAGCACACAGGTGTCCTCCTACGAGCAGTACTTC

D: .
size: .
J: TRBJ2-1
V: TRBV7-9
CDR3: CASSHTTRGYNEQFF
DNA: TGTGCCAGCAGCCATACTACGCGGGGCTACAATGAGCAGTTCTTC

D: TRBD1
size: .
J: TRBJ1-2
V: TRBV5-6
CDR3: CASSPTGQARVYGYTF
DNA: TGTGCCAGCAGCCCAACCGGACAGGCAAGGGTTTATGGCTACACCTTC

D: .
size: .
J: TRBJ1-1
V: TRBV5-4
CDR3: CASSWAGGNTEAFF
DNA: TGTGCCAGCAGCTGGGCCGGGGGGAACACTGAAGCTTTCTTT

D: .
size: .
J: TRBJ1-2
V: TRBV11-2
CDR3: CASSSLQGRRIHGYTF
DNA: TGTGCCAGCAGCTCCCTCCAGGGGCGCAGGATCCATGGCTACACCTTC

D: TRBD1
size: .
J: TRBJ2-7
V: TRBV29-1
CDR3: CSVYSPGQGVSYEQYF
DNA: TGCAGCGTCTATTCACCGGGACAGGGTGTCTCCTACGAGCAGTACTTC

D: TRBD1
size: .
J: TRBJ1-1
V: TRBV15
CDR3: CATSREGRQGTEAFF
DNA: TGTGCCACCAGCAGAGAAGGAAGACAGGGAACTGAAGCTTTCTTT

D: .
size: .
J: TRBJ2-7
V: TRBV24-1
CDR3: CATSDLGSGGIYEQYF
DNA: TGTGCCACCAGTGACCTTGGATCAGGTGGTATCTACGAGCAGTACTTC

D: TRBD1
size: .
J: TRBJ1-5
V: TRBV6-4
CDR3: CASSERQGGQPQHF
DNA: TGTGCCAGCAGTGAAAGACAGGGTGGGCAGCCCCAGCATTTT

D: .
size: .
J: TRBJ2-2
V: TRBV4-2
CDR3: CASSQDPIETGELFF
DNA: TGTGCCAGCAGCCAAGATCCGATCGAGACCGGGGAGCTGTTTTTT